This entry lists 16 T cell receptor beta chains sequenced from one sample in a study of OX40 agonist ivuxolimab in advanced cancers. Libraries were prepared by immunoSEQ multiplex PCR; TCRdb keeps only in-frame clonotypes and omits some of them. The table records about 80,000 clones, 85% to 90% of them present only once. This specimen consisted of CD4+ or CD8+ T cells sorted from blood, obtained in a trial of the OX40 agonist ivuxolimab. The receptor source for this set is an adult with an advanced solid tumor such as melanoma, head and neck, liver or kidney cancer.

The rearrangement uses TRBV7-2 and TRBJ1-1, with 9 bases matching TRBD1. The CDR3 contains 13 residues. Germline values: CDR1 SGHTA, CDR2 FQGNSA. V was pared by 1 base and J by 8 bases, with 2 bases of the junction left unmatched. CDR3 protein: CASSLVGTGEAFF. The CDR3 DNA sequence: TGTGCCAGCAGCTTAGTGGGGACAGGGGAAGCTTTCTTT.

V gene TRBV7-2 combines with J gene TRBJ2-1; D ambiguous. Trimming left V 4 bases short and J 0 bases short, with 10 bases between. Germline V CDR1 and CDR2: SGHTA, FQGNSA. CDR3 length: 15 amino acids. For the CDR3, the DNA is TGTGCCAGCAGCTCGTCTCTCCGCTCCTACAATGAGCAGTTCTTC. Translating gives CASSSSLRSYNEQFF.

This clone was seen just once. V usage is TRBV14 and J usage is TRBJ1-2; tentatively, D is TRBD1 (5 bases). The germline CDR1 and CDR2 sequences are SGHDN and FVKESK. The germline V and J ends were trimmed by 0 bases and 5 bases, with 16 bases remaining between them. There are 16 residues in the CDR3. The DNA for the CDR3 is TGTGCCAGCAGCCAAGATAGTTTATTGGGGCGTTATGGCTACACCTTC. Protein: CASSQDSLLGRYGYTF.

CDR3 protein: CSVSGTDTQYF. The CDR3 DNA reads TGCAGTGTAAGTGGAACAGATACGCAGTATTTT. The chain joins TRBV20-1 to TRBJ2-3; D unclear. Trimming removed 7 bases from V and 3 bases from J, with 8 bases in between. The CDR3 is 11 amino acids. Per the germline V gene, CDR1 is DFQATT and CDR2 is SNEGSKA (reference sequence).

The rearrangement joins TRBV6-1 to TRBJ1-5; D gene unclear. The V gene's germline CDR1 is MNHNS and CDR2 SASEGT. CDR3 length equals 12 residues. V was shortened by 5 bases and J by 4 bases, with 6 bases between the two germline ends. DNA of the CDR3: TGTGCCAGCAGTCCCGGGAATCAGCCCCAGCATTTT. It specifies CASSPGNQPQHF.

The chain carries TRBV7-8 and TRBJ1-2; a weak D match, TRBD1 (6 bases). The CDR3 runs to 16 residues. Germline lookup yields CDR1 SGHVS and CDR2 FQNEAQ. Trimming stripped 5 bases from V and 4 bases from J, with 20 bases between. DNA for the CDR3: TGTGCCAGCAGCGTCTACAGGGTCCCGCAACGCTATGGCTACACCTTC. Translating gives CASSVYRVPQRYGYTF.

The chain joins TRBV7-9 to TRBJ1-1; maybe TRBD1 (6 bases). CDR3 size: 18 residues. Germline assignment: CDR1 SEHNR and CDR2 FQNEAQ (reference sequence). V shed 5 bases and J shed 0 bases, with 22 bases lying between them. The CDR3 is CASSLGYFLDRLNTEAFF. CDR3 nucleotides: TGTGCCAGCAGCCTAGGGTATTTTTTGGACAGACTGAACACTGAAGCTTTCTTT.

The CDR3: CAIRNLNEQFF. The CDR3 nucleotides read TGTGCCATCAGGAACCTCAATGAGCAGTTCTTC. The chain joins TRBV10-3 to TRBJ2-1; no definite D call. This CDR3 is built from 11 residues. Trimming removed 6 bases from V and 6 bases from J, with 6 bases in between. Germline CDR1 ENHRY, CDR2 SYGVKD.

A few counts support this clone. The chain couples TRBV12-5 to TRBJ1-1; tentatively, D is TRBD1 (5 bases). Germline assignment: CDR1 LGHNT and CDR2 FRNRAP. V gave up 1 base and J gave up 7 bases, with 10 bases separating them. There are 13 residues in the CDR3. The CDR3 DNA sequence: TGTGCTAGTGGTTTGGAAACGGGACTTGAAGCTTTCTTT. Protein sequence: CASGLETGLEAFF.

The chain recombines TRBV27 with TRBJ2-1; 7 nucleotides match TRBD2. Per germline, CDR1 MNHEY and CDR2 SMNVEV (reference sequence). V lost 2 bases to trimming and J lost 0 bases; unmatched junction nucleotides: 13. This CDR3 is built from 19 residues. The CDR3 sequence: CASSLKFRTSASSYNEQFF. The CDR3 DNA sequence: TGTGCCAGCAGTTTAAAATTCCGCACTAGCGCCAGCTCCTACAATGAGCAGTTCTTC.

The rearrangement uses TRBV28 and TRBJ1-1; D uncertain. The CDR3 spans 16 residues. V was pared by 5 bases and J by 1 base, with 17 bases between. The V gene's germline CDR1 is MDHEN and CDR2 SYDVKM. The CDR3 spells CASSGRVGRSNTEAFF. CDR3 nucleotide sequence: TGTGCCAGCAGTGGGAGGGTAGGGAGGTCGAACACTGAAGCTTTCTTT. The full variable domain, in which reference TRBV28 and TRBJ1-1 provide the parts outside the CDR3, is DVKVTQSSRYLVKRTGEKVFLECVQDMDHENMFWYRQDPGLGLRLIYFSYDVKMKEKGDIPEGYSVSREKKERFSLILESASTNQTSMYLCASSGRVGRSNTEAFFGQGTRLTVV.

The chain employs TRBV5-6 and TRBJ2-3, with 9 bases matching TRBD2. J gave up 4 bases and V 4 bases, and 7 bases lay outside the gene matches. The germline gives CDR1 SGHDT, CDR2 YYEEEE. The CDR3 has 15 amino acids. The CDR3 protein is CASSPWAGGADTQYF. CDR3 DNA sequence: TGTGCCAGCAGCCCCTGGGCGGGGGGGGCAGATACGCAGTATTTT.

The V call is TRBV28, the J call TRBJ2-1; 7 nucleotides agree with TRBD2. CDR1 and CDR2 (germline): MDHEN, SYDVKM. The CDR3 extends over 13 amino acids. V was clipped by 8 bases and J by 6 bases; unmatched bases: 7. The CDR3 DNA follows: TGTGCCAGCTCGCGGGGGTTCCCCAATGAGCAGTTCTTC. Translation gives CASSRGFPNEQFF.

The chain links TRBV19 to TRBJ1-5; D is undetermined. Germline-derived CDR1 and CDR2 are LNHDA and SQIVND (reference sequence). V dropped 3 bases and J dropped 2 bases, with 11 bases sitting between them. This CDR3 comprises 15 residues. CDR3 sequence: CASSISVDGNQPQHF. DNA of the CDR3: TGTGCCAGTAGTATCTCCGTGGATGGCAATCAGCCCCAGCATTTT.

The chain has TRBV11-1 and TRBJ1-2; possibly TRBD1 for D (5 bases). Germline CDR1 is SGHAT and CDR2 is FQDESV (reference sequence). Trimming shortened V by 5 bases and J by 5 bases, and 15 bases separated the two germline ends. The CDR3 is 14 amino acids. The CDR3 nucleotides are TGTGCCAGCAGCCCCGGGGGGGGAGAGTATGGCTACACCTTC. Translated: CASSPGGGEYGYTF. The entire variable domain, with the rest obtained from reference TRBV11-1 and TRBJ1-2, is as follows: EAEVAQSPRYKITEKSQAVAFWCDPISGHATLYWYRQILGQGPELLVQFQDESVVDDSQLPKDRFSAERLKGVDSTLKIQPAELGDSAMYLCASSPGGGEYGYTFGSGTRLTVV.

The V call is TRBV15, the J call TRBJ2-7; possible D gene TRBD2, 7 bases. The germline V gene encodes CDR1 LNHNV and CDR2 YYDKDF (reference sequence). The V end lost 3 bases, the J end lost 1 base, and 16 bases lay between the germline ends. The CDR3 covers 16 residues. The CDR3 sequence: CATSRGGAGESYEQYF. As DNA, the CDR3 is TGTGCCACCAGCAGGGGGGGGGCAGGTGAATCCTACGAGCAGTACTTC.